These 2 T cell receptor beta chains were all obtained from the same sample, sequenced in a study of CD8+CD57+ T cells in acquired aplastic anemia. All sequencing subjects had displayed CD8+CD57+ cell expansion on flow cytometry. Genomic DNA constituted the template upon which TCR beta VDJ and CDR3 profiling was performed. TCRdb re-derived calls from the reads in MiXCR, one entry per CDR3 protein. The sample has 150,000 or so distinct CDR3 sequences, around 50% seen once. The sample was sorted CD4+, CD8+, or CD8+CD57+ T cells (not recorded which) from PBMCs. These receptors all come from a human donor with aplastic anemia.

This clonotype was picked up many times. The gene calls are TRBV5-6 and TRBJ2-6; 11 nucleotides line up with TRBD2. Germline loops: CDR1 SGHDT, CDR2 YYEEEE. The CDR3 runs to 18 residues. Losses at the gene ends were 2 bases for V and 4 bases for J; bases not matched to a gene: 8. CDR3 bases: TGTGCCAGCAGCTTTGGTTTAGCGGGGGGGAAAGGGGCCAACGTCCTGACTTTC. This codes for CASSFGLAGGKGANVLTF.

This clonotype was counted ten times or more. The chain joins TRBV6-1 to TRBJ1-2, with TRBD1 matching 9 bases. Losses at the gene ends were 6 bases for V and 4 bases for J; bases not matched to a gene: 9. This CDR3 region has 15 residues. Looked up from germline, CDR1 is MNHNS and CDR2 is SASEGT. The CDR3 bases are TGTGCCAGCAGCCGAAGCCAGACAGGGGGCTATGGCTACACCTTC. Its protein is CASSRSQTGGYGYTF.